The present T cell receptor beta chain was sequenced within a study of cytomegalovirus exposure and HLA in healthy donors. Each donor was healthy, and each was a bone marrow donor. Per germline, CDR1 SGDLS and CDR2 YYNGEE. The CDR3 has 16 residues. Trimming shortened V by 0 bases and J by 1 base, and 14 bases separated the two germline ends. The PCR employed 60 Vbeta primers together with 13 Jbeta primers. Profiling relied on immunoSEQ multiplex PCR, and the TCRdb table lists in-frame clones only, not all of them. This table has about 120,000 clones, more than 80% appearing once. Sequenced material: PBMCs. This chain uses TRBV9 with TRBJ2-7; tentatively, D is TRBD2 (5 bases). The source is a man between 35 and 55 years old in good health and CMV-seronegative. The CDR3 coding sequence is TGTGCCAGCAGCGTAGCTCTCACTAGTTCGTCCTACGAGCAGTACTTC. Its protein is CASSVALTSSSYEQYF.